This is a list of T cell receptor beta chains from one sample in a study of T cell repertoires in cytomegalovirus infection. MiXCR, run by TCRdb on the reads, gives a single entry per CDR3 protein. The sample has just over 300,000 distinct CDR3 sequences; 17% are singletons. Sequencing was carried out using PBMCs. These receptor sequences come from a human donor in good health (CMV status not recorded). Some clones in this sample may be carry-over from other donors' samples. Both conserved end residues are part of each CDR3. Each record gives: V gene, clone size, D gene, J gene, CDR3 protein, CDR3 DNA. D genes are given only for firm matches. A clone size is listed for some rows: how often the clone was seen (once, few, many), or a class if it is expanded.

V gene: TRBV6-1
clone size: many
D gene: .
J gene: TRBJ2-2
CDR3 protein: CASSDSPGDTGELFF
CDR3 DNA: TGTGCCAGCAGTGATTCGCCGGGGGACACCGGGGAGCTGTTTTTT

V gene: TRBV19
clone size: .
D gene: .
J gene: TRBJ2-1
CDR3 protein: CASSIPGTYNEQFF
CDR3 DNA: TGTGCCAGTAGTATACCCGGGACGTACAATGAGCAGTTCTTC

V gene: TRBV18
clone size: few
D gene: .
J gene: TRBJ2-7
CDR3 protein: CASSPSGNEQYF
CDR3 DNA: TGTGCCAGCTCACCTTCGGGTAACGAGCAGTACTTC

V gene: TRBV11-2
clone size: many
D gene: .
J gene: TRBJ2-1
CDR3 protein: CASSEGSLYNEQFF
CDR3 DNA: TGTGCCAGCAGCGAGGGGTCCTTATACAATGAGCAGTTCTTC

V gene: TRBV6-6
clone size: few
D gene: .
J gene: TRBJ2-1
CDR3 protein: CASSKGEPGPNEQFF
CDR3 DNA: TGTGCCAGCAGCAAGGGGGAACCGGGCCCCAATGAGCAGTTCTTC

V gene: TRBV7-8
clone size: many
D gene: .
J gene: TRBJ2-7
CDR3 protein: CASSLLPASYEQYF
CDR3 DNA: TGTGCCAGCAGCTTATTACCGGCCAGCTACGAGCAGTACTTC

V gene: TRBV4-2
clone size: .
D gene: .
J gene: TRBJ2-3
CDR3 protein: CASSQGGLRTDTQYF
CDR3 DNA: TGTGCCAGCAGCCAAGGGGGGTTGAGGACAGATACGCAGTATTTT

V gene: TRBV28
clone size: few
D gene: TRBD2
J gene: TRBJ2-4
CDR3 protein: CASTTPGGGNIQYF
CDR3 DNA: TGTGCCAGCACCACTCCCGGGGGGGGAAACATTCAGTACTTC

V gene: TRBV28
clone size: many
D gene: TRBD1
J gene: TRBJ2-7
CDR3 protein: CASSIKGAVPYEQYF
CDR3 DNA: TGTGCCAGCAGTATAAAGGGGGCCGTACCCTACGAGCAGTACTTC

V gene: TRBV27
clone size: many
D gene: .
J gene: TRBJ1-6
CDR3 protein: CASSWTQQGDSPLHF
CDR3 DNA: TGTGCCAGCAGTTGGACGCAACAGGGTGATTCACCCCTCCACTTT

V gene: TRBV7-2
clone size: many
D gene: .
J gene: TRBJ2-5
CDR3 protein: CASSFSQGGETQYF
CDR3 DNA: TGTGCCAGCAGCTTTTCTCAGGGAGGAGAGACCCAGTACTTC

V gene: TRBV7-2
clone size: .
D gene: .
J gene: TRBJ2-7
CDR3 protein: CASSLARARFDYEQYF
CDR3 DNA: TGTGCCAGCAGCTTAGCGAGGGCCAGATTTGACTACGAGCAGTACTTC

V gene: TRBV18
clone size: .
D gene: .
J gene: TRBJ1-2
CDR3 protein: CASSPPAENYGYTF
CDR3 DNA: TGTGCCAGCTCACCTCCGGCGGAGAACTATGGCTACACCTTC

V gene: TRBV19
clone size: many
D gene: .
J gene: TRBJ2-3
CDR3 protein: CASSIEDLGGTDTQYF
CDR3 DNA: TGTGCCAGTAGTATAGAAGATCTTGGAGGCACAGATACGCAGTATTTT

V gene: TRBV23-1
clone size: .
D gene: .
J gene: TRBJ2-1
CDR3 protein: CASSQSSGGTARAYNEQFF
CDR3 DNA: TGCGCCAGCAGTCAATCTTCGGGGGGGACAGCCCGAGCCTACAATGAGCAGTTCTTC

V gene: TRBV11-2
clone size: .
D gene: TRBD2
J gene: TRBJ2-2
CDR3 protein: CASSLGLASAGELFF
CDR3 DNA: TGTGCCAGCAGCCTGGGACTAGCCTCCGCCGGGGAGCTGTTTTTT

V gene: TRBV24-1
clone size: many
D gene: TRBD1
J gene: TRBJ1-5
CDR3 protein: CATSGTGGGIDNQPQHF
CDR3 DNA: TGTGCCACCAGTGGGACAGGGGGAGGAATCGACAATCAGCCCCAGCATTTT

V gene: TRBV18
clone size: many
D gene: .
J gene: TRBJ2-7
CDR3 protein: CASSAVRVSEEQYF
CDR3 DNA: TGTGCCAGCTCAGCGGTCAGGGTTTCGGAAGAGCAGTACTTC

V gene: TRBV12-3/TRBV12-4
clone size: many
D gene: TRBD2
J gene: TRBJ2-3
CDR3 protein: CASSPGLAEGTDTQYF
CDR3 DNA: TGTGCCAGCAGTCCGGGACTAGCGGAGGGCACAGATACGCAGTATTTT

V gene: TRBV20-1
clone size: .
D gene: TRBD2
J gene: TRBJ2-5
CDR3 protein: CSAPGLAGSETQYF
CDR3 DNA: TGCAGTGCACCGGGACTAGCGGGTTCTGAGACCCAGTACTTC

V gene: TRBV6-6
clone size: many
D gene: .
J gene: TRBJ1-4
CDR3 protein: CASSPDGVGLFF
CDR3 DNA: TGTGCCAGCAGCCCGGACGGGGTCGGACTGTTTTTT

V gene: TRBV7-2
clone size: many
D gene: .
J gene: TRBJ2-3
CDR3 protein: CASSPGRSTDTQYF
CDR3 DNA: TGTGCCAGCAGCCCGGGACGTTCCACAGATACGCAGTATTTT

V gene: TRBV7-2
clone size: many
D gene: .
J gene: TRBJ2-5
CDR3 protein: CASSLAYQETQYF
CDR3 DNA: TGTGCCAGCAGCTTAGCGTACCAAGAGACCCAGTACTTC

V gene: TRBV6-5
clone size: many
D gene: .
J gene: TRBJ2-5
CDR3 protein: CASSYSGAAFGETQYF
CDR3 DNA: TGTGCCAGCAGTTACTCAGGGGCAGCCTTTGGAGAGACCCAGTACTTC

V gene: TRBV20-1
clone size: few
D gene: TRBD1
J gene: TRBJ1-5
CDR3 protein: CSASNRQGGQPQHF
CDR3 DNA: TGCAGTGCTTCCAACCGACAGGGGGGACAGCCCCAGCATTTT

V gene: TRBV12-3/TRBV12-4
clone size: .
D gene: TRBD2
J gene: TRBJ2-5
CDR3 protein: CASSLLTSEETQYF
CDR3 DNA: TGTGCCAGCAGTTTATTAACTAGCGAAGAGACCCAGTACTTC

V gene: TRBV7-2
clone size: many
D gene: .
J gene: TRBJ1-6
CDR3 protein: CASSLDQAENSPLHF
CDR3 DNA: TGTGCCAGCAGCTTAGATCAGGCCGAAAATTCACCCCTCCACTTT

V gene: TRBV19
clone size: .
D gene: .
J gene: TRBJ1-5
CDR3 protein: CASSMPFNQPQHF
CDR3 DNA: TGTGCCAGTAGTATGCCCTTTAATCAGCCCCAGCATTTT

V gene: TRBV5-6
clone size: many
D gene: .
J gene: TRBJ2-1
CDR3 protein: CASSFRQVGEQFF
CDR3 DNA: TGTGCCAGCAGCTTCCGACAGGTCGGTGAGCAGTTCTTC

V gene: TRBV7-2
clone size: few
D gene: .
J gene: TRBJ2-7
CDR3 protein: CASSSQGSIAYEQYF
CDR3 DNA: TGTGCCAGCAGCTCTCAGGGGTCTATAGCCTACGAGCAGTACTTC

V gene: TRBV6-1
clone size: few
D gene: .
J gene: TRBJ2-3
CDR3 protein: CASSEVLQDTQYF
CDR3 DNA: TGTGCCAGCAGTGAAGTCCTCCAGGATACGCAGTATTTT

V gene: TRBV5-5
clone size: .
D gene: .
J gene: TRBJ2-1
CDR3 protein: CASSLTLFSYNEQFF
CDR3 DNA: TGTGCCAGCAGCTTGACCCTATTCTCCTACAATGAGCAGTTCTTC

V gene: TRBV27
clone size: .
D gene: .
J gene: TRBJ2-7
CDR3 protein: CASSSDTGYSYEQYF
CDR3 DNA: TGTGCCAGCAGTTCAGATACAGGATACTCCTACGAGCAGTACTTC

V gene: TRBV6-2/TRBV6-3
clone size: many
D gene: TRBD1
J gene: TRBJ1-6
CDR3 protein: CASLGQGISPLHF
CDR3 DNA: TGTGCCAGCCTGGGACAGGGTATTTCACCCCTCCACTTT

V gene: TRBV6-2/TRBV6-3
clone size: many
D gene: TRBD1
J gene: TRBJ1-2
CDR3 protein: CASSYSTGTYGYTF
CDR3 DNA: TGTGCCAGCAGTTACTCGACAGGGACCTATGGCTACACCTTC

V gene: TRBV20-1
clone size: .
D gene: .
J gene: TRBJ1-3
CDR3 protein: CSALDNGFDGNTIYF
CDR3 DNA: TGCAGTGCACTCGACAACGGGTTTGATGGAAACACCATATATTTT

V gene: TRBV20-1
clone size: few
D gene: .
J gene: TRBJ1-1
CDR3 protein: CSASDRPGRAEAFF
CDR3 DNA: TGCAGTGCTAGTGATCGACCTGGGAGAGCTGAAGCTTTCTTT

V gene: TRBV7-2
clone size: many
D gene: TRBD1
J gene: TRBJ1-2
CDR3 protein: CASTTGGVSYTF
CDR3 DNA: TGTGCCAGCACCACAGGGGGCGTTTCCTACACCTTC

V gene: TRBV7-2
clone size: many
D gene: .
J gene: TRBJ2-7
CDR3 protein: CASSLAGSGEQYF
CDR3 DNA: TGTGCCAGCAGCTTAGCCGGCTCGGGCGAGCAGTACTTC

V gene: TRBV7-2
clone size: many
D gene: TRBD2
J gene: TRBJ2-5
CDR3 protein: CASSQAGAQETQYF
CDR3 DNA: TGTGCCAGCAGCCAAGCGGGGGCACAAGAGACCCAGTACTTC

V gene: TRBV3-1
clone size: many
D gene: TRBD1
J gene: TRBJ1-2
CDR3 protein: CASSPSLDRRYGYTF
CDR3 DNA: TGTGCCAGCAGCCCGAGCCTGGACAGGCGCTATGGCTACACCTTC

V gene: TRBV20-1
clone size: few
D gene: TRBD1
J gene: TRBJ1-2
CDR3 protein: CSARGAAGGLGGYTF
CDR3 DNA: TGCAGTGCTAGAGGGGCGGCAGGGGGCTTGGGTGGCTACACCTTC

V gene: TRBV6-5
clone size: .
D gene: .
J gene: TRBJ2-7
CDR3 protein: CASSYQKTGTSYEQYF
CDR3 DNA: TGTGCCAGCAGTTACCAAAAAACCGGGACAAGCTACGAGCAGTACTTC

V gene: TRBV11-3
clone size: once
D gene: .
J gene: TRBJ2-3
CDR3 protein: CASSLGPSVTDTQYF
CDR3 DNA: TGTGCCAGCAGCTTAGGGCCAAGTGTCACAGATACGCAGTATTTT

V gene: TRBV7-9
clone size: many
D gene: TRBD1
J gene: TRBJ1-2
CDR3 protein: CASSRGTGGPNGYTF
CDR3 DNA: TGTGCCAGCAGCCGCGGGACAGGGGGCCCCAATGGCTACACCTTC

V gene: TRBV12-3/TRBV12-4
clone size: .
D gene: TRBD1
J gene: TRBJ2-7
CDR3 protein: CASSPGDRGNYEQYF
CDR3 DNA: TGTGCCAGCAGCCCCGGGGACAGGGGAAACTACGAGCAGTACTTC